This TCR beta chain was sequenced during a study of control samples from healthy donors and cancer patients. From germline, CDR1 is SNHLY and CDR2 FYNNEI. The ends lost 7 bases at V and 4 bases at J; junction bases unmatched: 7. The CDR3 extends over 14 amino acids. The method was immunoSEQ multiplex PCR; TCRdb's version includes in-frame clones alone and lacks a portion of them. The profile shows tens of thousands of clones, 75% to 95% of them singletons. The sequence was collected from a young man in good health. The rearrangement links TRBV2 to TRBJ2-1, with 7 bases lining up with TRBD1. Sequencing was carried out using blood. The DNA for the CDR3 is TGTGCCAGCAACCCGGGACAGAAGTACAATGAGCAGTTCTTC. Amino acids: CASNPGQKYNEQFF. Variable domain in full (rest from reference TRBV2 and TRBJ2-1): EPEVTQTPSHQVTQMGQEVILRCVPISNHLYFYWYRQILGQKVEFLVSFYNNEISEKSEIFDDQFSVERPDGSNFTLKIRSTKLEDSAMYFCASNPGQKYNEQFFGPGTRLTVL.